This paragraph reports one T cell receptor beta chain. The sample has other DNA sequences that encode this CDR3 too. The entry originates in a study of cytomegalovirus exposure and HLA in healthy donors. The primer mix had 60 Vbeta and 13 Jbeta primers. Libraries were prepared by immunoSEQ multiplex PCR; TCRdb keeps only in-frame clonotypes and omits some of them. Seen here are roughly 200,000 clones, 80% to 90% observed once, and the top ten hold approximately 1.7%. This CDR3 is 17 amino acids long. V lost 4 bases, J lost 5 bases, and 6 bases stayed unmatched. From germline, CDR1 is SGHRS and CDR2 YFSETQ.

The chain is built from TRBV5-1 and TRBJ2-1; the match to TRBD2 covers 16 bases. Sequenced material: PBMCs. The clonotype was recovered from a man between 40 and 49 years old in good health and CMV-seropositive. CDR3 nucleotides: TGCGCCAGCAGCCCGGGACTAGCGGGGGGGTTCAACAATGAGCAGTTCTTC. Translating it yields CASSPGLAGGFNNEQFF.